This T cell receptor (beta chain) appears in the sequencing data of a study of blood T cell repertoires in COVID-19. Looking at the study overall: Sample material is recorded as cDNA or gDNA derived from T cells, B-cell-depleted T cells, or PBMCs.

Data came from immunoSEQ multiplex PCR; TCRdb stores just in-frame clones and leaves some out. The sample yields approximately 150,000 clones, around 84% seen once. The CDR3 loop spans 13 amino acids. Trimming stripped 1 base from V and 5 bases from J, with 6 bases between. Germline V gene lookup returns CDR1 SEHNR and CDR2 FQNEAQ (reference sequence). The chain is built from TRBV7-9 and TRBJ1-5; D is uncertain. This clonotype was sampled from a woman aged 80 or over with acute or convalescent COVID-19. Sequencing input: peripheral blood. CDR3 coding DNA: TGTGCCAGCAGCTTAGAGGGAGATCAGCCCCAGCATTTT. Residues: CASSLEGDQPQHF. The entire variable domain, with the rest obtained from reference TRBV7-9 and TRBJ1-5, is as follows: DTGVSQNPRHKITKRGQNVTFRCDPISEHNRLYWYRQTLGQGPEFLTYFQNEAQLEKSRLLSDRFSAERPKGSFSTLEIQRTEQGDSAMYLCASSLEGDQPQHFGDGTRLSIL.